The entry below gives a single TCR beta chain sequence along with its context. The data were produced by immunoSEQ multiplex PCR, yet TCRdb's version contains in-frame clones alone and is incomplete. This repertoire shows approximately 100,000 clones, almost 95% found once; its top ten account for 2% to 2.5%. These data come from a study of T cell changes during pregnancy in multiple sclerosis. The CDR3 length is 16 residues. Germline V gene data show CDR1 as LNHNV and CDR2 as YYDKDF (reference sequence). Between the trimmed V and J ends, which lost 5 bases and 1 base, there was a span of 15 bases. The chain carries TRBV15 and TRBJ2-1; weak D call: TRBD2 (5 bases). This receptor was identified in a female donor with multiple sclerosis, enrolled in a pregnancy study. This sample comprised peripheral blood, obtained in the third trimester of pregnancy. The CDR3 DNA sequence: TGTGCCACCAGCCCCGGAACTAGGTTTTCCTACAATGAGCAGTTCTTC. Translated: CATSPGTRFSYNEQFF.